These 14 T cell receptor beta chains were all obtained from the same sample, sequenced in a study of blood T cells in healthy people across ages (dated by TCRdb to between 2014 and 2017). Library construction relied on 5' RACE. Sequencing relied on an Illumina HiSeq 2500. A second PCR of roughly 7 to 11 cycles was performed with a sample-barcoded 5' primer and a J-beta primer mix. The public sequencing data were trimmed at Q25 with fastp and processed into clonotypes with MiXCR by TCRdb, which kept only in-frame beta chains. Rows with a matching CDR3 protein are joined into one entry that keeps the most common DNA and genes. This sample gives hundreds of thousands of distinct CDR3 sequences in total; roughly 50% of them show up just once. Around 22% of the sample comes from the top ten. Input material: blood. The receptors were sampled from a man aged 30 to 45 in good health.

This rearrangement joins TRBV30 to TRBJ2-1; D might be TRBD2 (6 bases). Trimming removed 0 bases from V and 6 bases from J, with 18 bases in between. This CDR3 is built from 16 residues. Germline V lookup: CDR1 GTSNPN, CDR2 SVGIG (reference sequence). In DNA, the CDR3 is TGTGCCTGGAGTGTGTTTCGGTCGGGGGTACTCAATGAGCAGTTCTTC. Its translation: CAWSVFRSGVLNEQFF.

V and J are TRBV6-6 and TRBJ2-3, with no clear D. The CDR3 is 15 amino acids. The germline V gene encodes CDR1 MNHNY and CDR2 SVGAGI (reference sequence). Trimming left V 2 bases short and J 5 bases short, with 14 bases between. The CDR3 bases are TGTGCCAGCAGTTACCCGACTGCGGCTAAAGATACGCAGTATTTT. Residues: CASSYPTAAKDTQYF.

The chain uses TRBV29-1 and TRBJ1-1; D gene ambiguous. The CDR3 runs to 11 residues. Germline assignment: CDR1 SQVTM and CDR2 ANQGSEA. Trimming took off 4 bases at V and 8 bases at J, with 11 bases between the two ends. CDR3 residues: CSVVGPPEAFF. In DNA form, the CDR3 reads TGCAGCGTTGTAGGGCCACCGGAAGCTTTCTTT.

The chain combines TRBV28 with TRBJ2-1; 10 nucleotides align to TRBD1. CDR3 length: 15 amino acids. Germline V gene sequence: CDR1 MDHEN, CDR2 SYDVKM. Trimming cost V 7 bases and J 7 bases; bases outside gene matches: 10. The CDR3 here is CASNPASDRGNEQFF. As DNA, the CDR3 is TGTGCCAGCAACCCGGCCTCGGACAGGGGGAATGAGCAGTTCTTC.

The chain recombines TRBV10-3 with TRBJ2-7; the D is unclear. This CDR3 spans 15 amino acids. V lost 3 bases and J 1 base, leaving 13 bases between the germline ends. Per germline, CDR1 ENHRY and CDR2 SYGVKD. In nucleotides, the CDR3 is TGTGCCATCAGTGATCGGCAGCCAAAGTCCTACGAGCAGTACTTC. It codes for CAISDRQPKSYEQYF.

The rearrangement links TRBV27 to TRBJ1-5; 7 bases match TRBD1. The CDR3 has 15 amino acids. The germline V gene encodes CDR1 MNHEY and CDR2 SMNVEV (reference sequence). J lost 7 bases, V lost 5 bases, and 11 bases had no gene match. CDR3 sequence: CASSPNDRVGQPQHF. Written as DNA, the CDR3 is TGTGCCAGCAGTCCTAACGACAGGGTTGGGCAGCCCCAGCATTTT.

This clonotype occurred many times. The V gene is TRBV7-2, the J gene TRBJ2-5; no clear D. Trimming pared 2 bases from V and 5 bases from J, leaving 12 bases between. The CDR3 is 14 amino acids. The germline CDR1 and CDR2 sequences are SGHTA and FQGNSA. CDR3 protein: CASSLSWGEETQYF. Here the CDR3 DNA reads TGTGCCAGCAGCTTAAGTTGGGGTGAGGAGACCCAGTACTTC.

This clonotype has just a few counts. The rearrangement joins TRBV28 to TRBJ2-1; 9 bases line up with TRBD2. With 5 bases clipped from V and 3 bases from J, the junction kept 5 bases outside the gene matches. The CDR3 extends over 15 amino acids. Germline V gene lookup returns CDR1 MDHEN and CDR2 SYDVKM. As DNA, the CDR3 is TGTGCCAGCAGTAGACAGACTAGCGGCTACAATGAGCAGTTCTTC. It encodes CASSRQTSGYNEQFF. The full variable domain, its missing parts supplied by reference TRBV28 and TRBJ2-1, is DVKVTQSSRYLVKRTGEKVFLECVQDMDHENMFWYRQDPGLGLRLIYFSYDVKMKEKGDIPEGYSVSREKKERFSLILESASTNQTSMYLCASSRQTSGYNEQFFGPGTRLTVL.

This clonotype appeared a few times. The V and J genes are TRBV10-3 and TRBJ1-2, with D possibly TRBD1 on 5 matching bases. The germline V gene encodes CDR1 ENHRY and CDR2 SYGVKD. The CDR3 runs to 12 residues. V gave up 5 bases and J gave up 3 bases, with 7 bases separating them. The CDR3 coding sequence is TGTGCCATCAGTCAACAGGACTATGGCTACACCTTC. This translates into CAISQQDYGYTF.

V gene TRBV20-1 combines with J gene TRBJ1-4; 8 bases line up with TRBD1. CDR3 length: 13 amino acids. Trimming took 6 bases from V and 8 from J; bases not matched to a gene: 8. Germline lookup yields CDR1 DFQATT and CDR2 SNEGSKA (reference sequence). The CDR3 nucleotides are TGCAGTGCCAAGGACAGGGTGGGGGAAAAACTGTTTTTT. Amino acids: CSAKDRVGEKLFF.

Only one count was recorded for this clonotype. V is TRBV10-3 and J is TRBJ2-1; 7 bases are shared with TRBD2. Germline CDR1 reads ENHRY; CDR2 reads SYGVKD. After removal of 10 bases from V and 0 bases from J, the junction contained 6 bases not matched to a gene. There are 14 residues in the CDR3. This chain's CDR3 is CATASGTSYNEQFF. The CDR3 DNA is TGTGCCACCGCTAGCGGCACCTCCTACAATGAGCAGTTCTTC.

This clonotype was seen a few times. The CDR3 region has the DNA TGTGCCAGCAGTCCACAAGGAGGGACTGAGCAGTTCTTC. Protein product: CASSPQGGTEQFF. The chain links TRBV12-3 or TRBV12-4 to TRBJ2-1; possible D gene TRBD2, 6 bases. V shed 5 bases and J shed 9 bases, with 14 bases lying between them. The CDR3 extends over 13 amino acids.

The gene calls are TRBV27 and TRBJ2-5; possibly TRBD2 for D (6 bases). The DNA end lines up better with TRBJ2-7; the J call may be wrong. Germline V gene data show CDR1 as MNHEY and CDR2 as SMNVEV (reference sequence). The length of the CDR3 is 14 residues. CDR3 sequence: CASSRAGRNYEQYF. The CDR3 region has the DNA TGTGCCAGCAGTAGGGCAGGGAGGAACTACGAGCAGTACTTC.

The chain couples TRBV4-2 to TRBJ2-3, with D hard to call. The CDR3 has 12 amino acids. Trimming took off 4 bases at V and 5 bases at J, with 7 bases between the two ends. Looked up from germline, CDR1 is LGHNA and CDR2 is YNFKEQ. Here the CDR3 reads CASSPPQDTQYF. The CDR3 DNA reads as TGTGCCAGCAGCCCCCCGCAAGATACGCAGTATTTT.